This entry concerns a single T cell receptor (beta chain). Its matching antigen is unknown. Profiling relied on immunoSEQ multiplex PCR, and the TCRdb table lists in-frame clones only, not all of them. The sample gives millions of clones, roughly 94% of which show up once; around 0.13% is in the top ten. This sample was taken from a study of shared clonotypes between healthy human individuals. Study-level results: Among the subsets, naive ones generally showed larger estimated richness than memory ones.

CDR1 and CDR2 (germline): MNHNS, SASEGT. The CDR3 is made up of 12 amino acids. Trimming cost V 0 bases and J 7 bases, with 7 bases left between them. The gene calls are TRBV6-1 and TRBJ2-7; D gene uncertain. Material: naive CD4+ T cells sorted from blood. Noted subset: CD45RA+ positively selected. The origin of this receptor is a man aged 18 to 29 in good health. The CDR3 sequence: CASSEAPPEQYF. CDR3 in DNA: TGTGCCAGCAGTGAAGCCCCGCCAGAGCAGTACTTC.